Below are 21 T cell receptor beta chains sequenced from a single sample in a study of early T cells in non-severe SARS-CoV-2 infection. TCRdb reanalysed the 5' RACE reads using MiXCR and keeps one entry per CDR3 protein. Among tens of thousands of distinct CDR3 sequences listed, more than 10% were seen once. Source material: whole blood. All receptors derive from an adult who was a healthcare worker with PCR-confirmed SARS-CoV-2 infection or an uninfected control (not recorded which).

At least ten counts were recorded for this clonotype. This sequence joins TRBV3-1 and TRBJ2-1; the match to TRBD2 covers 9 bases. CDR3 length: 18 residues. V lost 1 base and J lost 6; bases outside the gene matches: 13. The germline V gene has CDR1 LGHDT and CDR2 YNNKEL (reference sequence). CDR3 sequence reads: CASSQVTLRVAGANEQFF. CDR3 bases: TGTGCCAGCAGCCAAGTCACCCTCCGGGTAGCGGGAGCCAATGAGCAGTTCTTC.

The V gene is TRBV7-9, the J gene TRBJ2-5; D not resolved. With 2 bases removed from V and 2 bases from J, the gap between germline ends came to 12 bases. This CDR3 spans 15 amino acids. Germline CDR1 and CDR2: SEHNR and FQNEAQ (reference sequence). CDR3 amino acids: CASSLNGKLQETQYF. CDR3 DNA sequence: TGTGCCAGCAGCTTAAACGGAAAACTTCAAGAGACCCAGTACTTC.

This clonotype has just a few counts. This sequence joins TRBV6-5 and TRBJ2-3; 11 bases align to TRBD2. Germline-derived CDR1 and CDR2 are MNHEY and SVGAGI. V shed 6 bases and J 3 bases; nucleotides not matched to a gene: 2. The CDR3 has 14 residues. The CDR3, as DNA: TGTGCCAGCAGGGGACTAGCGGTTACAGATACGCAGTATTTT. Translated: CASRGLAVTDTQYF.

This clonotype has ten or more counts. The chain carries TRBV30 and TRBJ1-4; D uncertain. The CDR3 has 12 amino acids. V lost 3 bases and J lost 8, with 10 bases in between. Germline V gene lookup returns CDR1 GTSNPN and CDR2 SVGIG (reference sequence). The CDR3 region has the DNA TGTGCCTGGAGGACCAGTGGGGAAAAACTGTTTTTT. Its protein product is CAWRTSGEKLFF. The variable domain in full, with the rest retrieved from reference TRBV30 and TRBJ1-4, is SQTIHQWPATLVQPVGSPLSLECTVEGTSNPNLYWYRQAAGRGLQLLFYSVGIGQISSEVPQNLSASRPQDRQFILSSKKLLLSDSGFYLCAWRTSGEKLFFGSGTQLSVL.

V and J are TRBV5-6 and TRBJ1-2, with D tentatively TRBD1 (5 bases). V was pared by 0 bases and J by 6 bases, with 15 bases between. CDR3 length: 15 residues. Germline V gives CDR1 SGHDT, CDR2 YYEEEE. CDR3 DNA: TGTGCCAGCAGCTTGGTGGGGGTTCCAAAAGATGGCTACACCTTC. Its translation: CASSLVGVPKDGYTF.

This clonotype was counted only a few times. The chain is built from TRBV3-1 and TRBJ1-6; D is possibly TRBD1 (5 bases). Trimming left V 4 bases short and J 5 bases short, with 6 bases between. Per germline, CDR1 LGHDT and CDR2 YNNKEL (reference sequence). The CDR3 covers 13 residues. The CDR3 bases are TGTGCCAGCAGCCGGGGGGATAATTCACCCCTCCACTTT. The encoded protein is CASSRGDNSPLHF. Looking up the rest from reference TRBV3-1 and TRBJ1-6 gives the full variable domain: DTAVSQTPKYLVTQMGNDKSIKCEQNLGHDTMYWYKQDSKKFLKIMFSYNNKELIINETVPNRFSPKSPDKAHLNLHINSLELGDSAVYFCASSRGDNSPLHFGNGTRLTVT.

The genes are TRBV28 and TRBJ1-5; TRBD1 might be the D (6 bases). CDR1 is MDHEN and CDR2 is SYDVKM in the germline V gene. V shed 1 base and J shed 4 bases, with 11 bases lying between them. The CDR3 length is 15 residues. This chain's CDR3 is CASSLSDRTNQPQHF. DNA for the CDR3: TGTGCCAGCAGTTTATCCGACAGGACAAATCAGCCCCAGCATTTT.

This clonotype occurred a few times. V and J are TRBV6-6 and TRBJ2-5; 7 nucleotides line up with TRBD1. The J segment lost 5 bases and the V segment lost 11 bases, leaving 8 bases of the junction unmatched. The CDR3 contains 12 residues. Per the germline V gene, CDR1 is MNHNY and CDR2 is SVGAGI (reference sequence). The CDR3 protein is CAVKAGGETQYF. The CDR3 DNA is TGTGCCGTGAAGGCAGGGGGTGAGACCCAGTACTTC.

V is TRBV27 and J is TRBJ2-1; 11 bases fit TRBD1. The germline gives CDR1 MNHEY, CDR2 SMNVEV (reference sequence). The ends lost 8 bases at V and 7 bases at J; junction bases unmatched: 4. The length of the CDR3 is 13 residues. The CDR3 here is CASGGQGANEQFF. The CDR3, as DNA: TGTGCCAGCGGCGGACAGGGGGCGAATGAGCAGTTCTTC.

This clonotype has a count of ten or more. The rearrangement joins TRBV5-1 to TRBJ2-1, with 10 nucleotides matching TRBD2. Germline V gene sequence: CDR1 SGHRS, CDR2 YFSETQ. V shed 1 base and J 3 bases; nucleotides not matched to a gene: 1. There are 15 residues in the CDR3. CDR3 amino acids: CASSLQRGGYNEQFF. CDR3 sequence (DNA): TGCGCCAGCAGCTTGCAGCGGGGGGGCTACAATGAGCAGTTCTTC.

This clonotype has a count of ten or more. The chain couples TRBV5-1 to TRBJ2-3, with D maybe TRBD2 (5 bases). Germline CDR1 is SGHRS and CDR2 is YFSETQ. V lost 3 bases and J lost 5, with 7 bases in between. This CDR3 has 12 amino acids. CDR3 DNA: TGCGCCAGCAGCTACGGGGAAGATACGCAGTATTTT. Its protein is CASSYGEDTQYF.

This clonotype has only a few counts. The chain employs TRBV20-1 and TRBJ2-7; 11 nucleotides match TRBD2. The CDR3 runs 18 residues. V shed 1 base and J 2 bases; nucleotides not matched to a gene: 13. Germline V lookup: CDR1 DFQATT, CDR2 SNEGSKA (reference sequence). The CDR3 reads CSARGSTSGGTSTYEQYF. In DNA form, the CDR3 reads TGCAGTGCTAGAGGTTCCACTAGCGGGGGTACTTCTACCTACGAGCAGTACTTC.

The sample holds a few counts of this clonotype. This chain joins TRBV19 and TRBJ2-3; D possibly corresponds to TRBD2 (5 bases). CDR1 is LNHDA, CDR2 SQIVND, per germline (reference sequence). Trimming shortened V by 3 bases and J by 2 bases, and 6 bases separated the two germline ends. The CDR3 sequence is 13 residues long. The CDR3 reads CASSIGDTDTQYF. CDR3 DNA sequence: TGTGCCAGTAGTATCGGGGACACAGATACGCAGTATTTT.

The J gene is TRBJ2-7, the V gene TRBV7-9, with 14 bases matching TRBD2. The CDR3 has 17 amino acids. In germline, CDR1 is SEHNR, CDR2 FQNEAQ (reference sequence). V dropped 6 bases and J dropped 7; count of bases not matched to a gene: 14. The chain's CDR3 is CASSEGTSGGGEVEQYF. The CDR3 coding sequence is TGTGCCAGCAGTGAAGGGACTAGCGGGGGTGGAGAGGTTGAGCAGTACTTC.

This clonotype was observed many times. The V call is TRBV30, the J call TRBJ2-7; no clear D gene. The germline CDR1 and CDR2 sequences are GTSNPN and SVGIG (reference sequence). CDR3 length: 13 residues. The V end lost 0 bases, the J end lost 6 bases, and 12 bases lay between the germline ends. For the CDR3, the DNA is TGTGCCTGGAGTGTACCCGTCCCGGGCGAGCAGTACTTC. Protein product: CAWSVPVPGEQYF.

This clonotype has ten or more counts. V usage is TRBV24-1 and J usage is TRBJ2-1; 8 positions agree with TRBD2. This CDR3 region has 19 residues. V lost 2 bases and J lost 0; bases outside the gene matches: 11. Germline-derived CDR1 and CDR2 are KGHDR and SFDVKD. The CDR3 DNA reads TGTGCCACCAGTGATTCCCCCCTGACAGCGGGAGTCTCCTACAATGAGCAGTTCTTC. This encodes CATSDSPLTAGVSYNEQFF.

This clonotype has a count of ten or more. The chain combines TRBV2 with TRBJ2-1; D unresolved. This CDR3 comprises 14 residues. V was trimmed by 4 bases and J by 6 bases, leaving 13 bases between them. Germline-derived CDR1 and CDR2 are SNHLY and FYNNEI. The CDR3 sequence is CASSGPGFANEQFF. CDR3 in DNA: TGTGCCAGCAGTGGACCTGGGTTTGCCAATGAGCAGTTCTTC. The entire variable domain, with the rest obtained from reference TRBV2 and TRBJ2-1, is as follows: EPEVTQTPSHQVTQMGQEVILRCVPISNHLYFYWYRQILGQKVEFLVSFYNNEISEKSEIFDDQFSVERPDGSNFTLKIRSTKLEDSAMYFCASSGPGFANEQFFGPGTRLTVL.

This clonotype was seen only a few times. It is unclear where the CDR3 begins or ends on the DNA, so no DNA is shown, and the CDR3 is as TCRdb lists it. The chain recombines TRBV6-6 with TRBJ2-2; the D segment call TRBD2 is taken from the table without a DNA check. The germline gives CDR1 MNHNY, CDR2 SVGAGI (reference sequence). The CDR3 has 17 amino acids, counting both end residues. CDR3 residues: CASSSSMTSGRPGELFF.

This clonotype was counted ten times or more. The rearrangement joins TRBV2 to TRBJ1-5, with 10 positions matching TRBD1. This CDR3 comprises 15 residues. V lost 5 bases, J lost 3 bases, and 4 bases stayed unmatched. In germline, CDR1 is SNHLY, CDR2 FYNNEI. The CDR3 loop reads CASSRTGGPNQPQHF. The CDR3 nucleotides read TGTGCCAGCAGTCGGACAGGGGGTCCCAATCAGCCCCAGCATTTT.

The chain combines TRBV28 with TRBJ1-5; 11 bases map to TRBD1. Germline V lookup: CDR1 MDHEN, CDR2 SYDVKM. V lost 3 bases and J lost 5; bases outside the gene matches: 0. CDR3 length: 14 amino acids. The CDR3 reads CASSLGQGDQPQHF. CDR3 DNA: TGTGCCAGCAGTTTGGGACAGGGGGATCAGCCCCAGCATTTT.

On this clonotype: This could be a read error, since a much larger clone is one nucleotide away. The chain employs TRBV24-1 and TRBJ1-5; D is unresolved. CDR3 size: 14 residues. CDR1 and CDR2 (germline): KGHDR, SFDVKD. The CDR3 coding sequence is TGTGTCACCAGTGATTCAGAGGGTTATCAGCCCCAGCATTTT. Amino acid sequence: CVTSDSEGYQPQHF.